Listed below are T cell receptor beta chains from one sample, sequenced in a study of cytomegalovirus exposure and HLA in healthy donors. Using immunoSEQ multiplex PCR, the repertoire was profiled, and TCRdb retains in-frame clones only, with some absent. The sample lists approximately 150,000 clones; roughly 79% were seen once. The source material was PBMCs. The origin of the receptors is a man aged 25-45 years in good health and CMV-seronegative. The CDR3 runs from the conserved cysteine through the conserved F or W. Each record gives: D gene, V gene, CDR3 protein. A D gene is named only where the DNA matches it firmly.

d_call: -; v_call: TRBV7-2; cdr3_aa: CASSLAYPDSPQYF
d_call: TRBD1; v_call: TRBV7-2; cdr3_aa: CASSLGGTGISEKLFF
d_call: -; v_call: TRBV11-3; cdr3_aa: CASSAASWYEQFF
d_call: -; v_call: TRBV5-1; cdr3_aa: CASSQGLGTNEKLFF
d_call: -; v_call: TRBV10-1; cdr3_aa: CASSPRGSNQPQHF
d_call: TRBD1; v_call: TRBV5-1; cdr3_aa: CASSLPQGAIFHEQFF
d_call: -; v_call: TRBV11-3; cdr3_aa: CASSLGLSYNEQFF
d_call: -; v_call: TRBV19; cdr3_aa: CASSPLSGQETQYF
d_call: TRBD1; v_call: TRBV5-1; cdr3_aa: CASTYGTASYNEQFF
d_call: -; v_call: TRBV10-3; cdr3_aa: CAISRETQETQYF
d_call: -; v_call: TRBV7-2; cdr3_aa: CASSLRDKNQPQHF
d_call: TRBD2; v_call: TRBV6-5; cdr3_aa: CASSQLAGGPKTQYF
d_call: -; v_call: TRBV11-1; cdr3_aa: CATTSWSTDTQYF
d_call: -; v_call: TRBV19; cdr3_aa: CASSMIRGNSGNTIYF
d_call: -; v_call: TRBV28; cdr3_aa: CASSPRQVNYGYTF
d_call: TRBD2; v_call: TRBV28; cdr3_aa: CARSWAGRYTYEQYF
d_call: -; v_call: TRBV11-2; cdr3_aa: CASSFTTSRDTQYF
d_call: TRBD1; v_call: TRBV10-3; cdr3_aa: CATGQQETQYF
d_call: TRBD2; v_call: TRBV2; cdr3_aa: CASSGSLAGEFSDTQYF
d_call: TRBD1; v_call: TRBV6-5; cdr3_aa: CASSKLQGAGETQYF
d_call: TRBD1; v_call: TRBV5-6; cdr3_aa: CASRAKGQVERDTQYF
d_call: TRBD1; v_call: TRBV7-9; cdr3_aa: CASSQNRGSNYGYTF
d_call: -; v_call: TRBV29-1; cdr3_aa: CSVGQDGYTF
d_call: -; v_call: TRBV5-1; cdr3_aa: CASSYRVLNTEAFF
d_call: -; v_call: TRBV21-1; cdr3_aa: CASSQDRGTNTGELFF
d_call: -; v_call: TRBV5-1; cdr3_aa: CASSLVGEGRYEQFF
d_call: -; v_call: TRBV29-1; cdr3_aa: CSVAKSDNEQFF
d_call: TRBD1; v_call: TRBV4-1; cdr3_aa: CASSQDSALNRGYNSPLHF
d_call: -; v_call: TRBV25-1; cdr3_aa: CASSEFKRASYNEQFF
d_call: TRBD1; v_call: TRBV7-2; cdr3_aa: CASSSRTGHQPQHF
d_call: TRBD2; v_call: TRBV25-1; cdr3_aa: CASSALTSGVFDTQYF
d_call: TRBD2; v_call: TRBV27; cdr3_aa: CASSLRLAGGAGELFF
d_call: TRBD1; v_call: TRBV28; cdr3_aa: CASSLMPGQGEEKLFF
d_call: TRBD1; v_call: TRBV7-3; cdr3_aa: CASSSPRDRARKAFF
d_call: -; v_call: TRBV29-1; cdr3_aa: CSVDPHDQETQYF
d_call: TRBD1; v_call: TRBV6-5; cdr3_aa: CASSYGDRDQPQHF
d_call: TRBD1; v_call: TRBV6-1; cdr3_aa: CASSELTGSYQPQHF
d_call: TRBD2; v_call: TRBV4-3; cdr3_aa: CASSQGRLAGGYNEQFF
d_call: -; v_call: TRBV6-5; cdr3_aa: CASRDQGVPTYEQYF
d_call: -; v_call: TRBV7-2; cdr3_aa: CASSLGANRGTDTQYF
d_call: -; v_call: TRBV28; cdr3_aa: CASTEGSSGNTIYF
d_call: -; v_call: TRBV4-3; cdr3_aa: CASSQDRAGWTGELFF
d_call: TRBD1; v_call: TRBV7-2; cdr3_aa: CASSLWDRGSSGANVLTF
d_call: TRBD2; v_call: TRBV13; cdr3_aa: CASSPTVSGGSTDTQYF
d_call: -; v_call: TRBV7-3; cdr3_aa: CASSLTRRDEAFF
d_call: -; v_call: TRBV6-5; cdr3_aa: CASSYSIWGDGYTF
d_call: -; v_call: TRBV19; cdr3_aa: CASSIVESPYGYTF